The rows below give T cell receptor beta chains drawn from one sample of a study of T cells in Graves' hyperthyroidism and ophthalmopathy. A single record per CDR3 protein comes from TCRdb applying MiXCR to the multiplex PCR reads. This sample carries fewer than 600,000 distinct CDR3 sequences, roughly 14% of them seen once, and the ten largest clones take around 17%. Sequencing was performed on blood. The receptors derive from a woman aged 18-30 years with Graves' hyperthyroidism. Each CDR3 is given with its conserved first and last residue. The order of the fields is J gene, V gene, clone size, D gene, CDR3 protein. D genes are given only for firm matches. Clone size is shown for a subset of rows, as once, few, many or a class of expanded clone.

TRBJ1-2,TRBV14,.,TRBD1,CASSQELRTGDNYGYTF
TRBJ2-5,TRBV2,many,TRBD2,CASSLGLAPKETQYF
TRBJ2-1,TRBV7-3,many,.,CASSSSLGGPYNEQFF
TRBJ1-2,TRBV24-1,many,.,CATSDNLGAYGYTF
TRBJ2-3,TRBV27,few,.,CASSSPGLSTDTQYF
TRBJ2-5,TRBV7-9,many,TRBD2,CASSPGLGGSMETQYF
TRBJ1-1,TRBV12-3/TRBV12-4,many,.,CASSPGDFDTEAFF
TRBJ2-7,TRBV27,many,TRBD2,CASRIGGRDNYEQYF
TRBJ2-2,TRBV11-3,many,TRBD2,CASSPRTSGRVDTGELFF
TRBJ2-7,TRBV5-1,few,TRBD1,CASSLGGQGGSYEQYF